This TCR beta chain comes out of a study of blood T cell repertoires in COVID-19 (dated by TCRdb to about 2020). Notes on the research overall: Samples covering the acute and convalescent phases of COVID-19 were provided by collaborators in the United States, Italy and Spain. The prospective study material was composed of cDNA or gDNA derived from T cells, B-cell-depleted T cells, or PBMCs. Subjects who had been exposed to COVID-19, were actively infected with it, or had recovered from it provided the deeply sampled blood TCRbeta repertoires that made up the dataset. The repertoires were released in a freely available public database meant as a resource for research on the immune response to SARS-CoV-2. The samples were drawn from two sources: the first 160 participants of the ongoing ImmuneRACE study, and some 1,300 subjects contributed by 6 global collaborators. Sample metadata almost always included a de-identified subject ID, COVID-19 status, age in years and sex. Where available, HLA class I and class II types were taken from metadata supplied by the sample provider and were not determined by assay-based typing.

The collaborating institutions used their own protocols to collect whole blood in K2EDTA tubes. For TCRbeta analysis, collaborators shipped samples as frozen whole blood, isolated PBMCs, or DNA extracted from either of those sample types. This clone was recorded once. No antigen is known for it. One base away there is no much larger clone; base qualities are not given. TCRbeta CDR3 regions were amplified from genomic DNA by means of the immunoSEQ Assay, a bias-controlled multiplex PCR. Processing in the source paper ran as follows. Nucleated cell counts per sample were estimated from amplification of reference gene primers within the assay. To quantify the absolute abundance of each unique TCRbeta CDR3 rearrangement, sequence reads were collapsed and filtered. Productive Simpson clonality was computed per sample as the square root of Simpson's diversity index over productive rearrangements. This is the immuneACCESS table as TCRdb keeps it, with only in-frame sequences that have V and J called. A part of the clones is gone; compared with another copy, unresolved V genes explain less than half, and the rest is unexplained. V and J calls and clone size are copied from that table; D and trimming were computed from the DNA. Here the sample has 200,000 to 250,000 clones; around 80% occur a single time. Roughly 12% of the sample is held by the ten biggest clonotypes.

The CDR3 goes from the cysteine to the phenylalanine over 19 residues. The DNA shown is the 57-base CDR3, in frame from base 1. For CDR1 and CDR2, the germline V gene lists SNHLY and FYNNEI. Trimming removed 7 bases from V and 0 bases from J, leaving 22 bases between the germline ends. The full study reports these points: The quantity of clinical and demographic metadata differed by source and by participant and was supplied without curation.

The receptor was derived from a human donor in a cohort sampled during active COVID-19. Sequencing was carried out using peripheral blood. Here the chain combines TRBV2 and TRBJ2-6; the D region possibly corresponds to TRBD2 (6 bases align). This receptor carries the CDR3 CASKTRAGPPSSGANVLTF. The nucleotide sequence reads TGTGCCAGCAAGACTCGGGCGGGACCGCCGAGCTCTGGGGCCAACGTCCTGACTTTC. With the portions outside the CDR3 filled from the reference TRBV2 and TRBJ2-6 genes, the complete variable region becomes EPEVTQTPSHQVTQMGQEVILRCVPISNHLYFYWYRQILGQKVEFLVSFYNNEISEKSEIFDDQFSVERPDGSNFTLKIRSTKLEDSAMYFCASKTRAGPPSSGANVLTFGAGSRLTVL.